This passage covers 17 T cell receptor beta chains from one sample sequenced in a study of OX40 agonist ivuxolimab in advanced cancers. Some clones are missing from TCRdb's copy, which holds only in-frame ones; the method was immunoSEQ multiplex PCR. The table lists 70,000 to 80,000 clones, around 94% of them singletons. This sample comprised CD4+ or CD8+ T cells sorted from blood, obtained in a trial of the OX40 agonist ivuxolimab. These receptors were obtained from an adult with an advanced solid tumor such as melanoma, head and neck, liver or kidney cancer.

J is TRBJ1-2 and V is TRBV29-1; a weak D match, TRBD1 (5 bases). Per the germline V gene, CDR1 is SQVTM and CDR2 is ANQGSEA. The CDR3 is 12 amino acids. The V and J ends lost 4 bases and 4 bases respectively, with 10 bases between them. In nucleotides, the CDR3 is TGCAGCGTTGGGGGGGGTAGCTATGGCTACACCTTC. This sequence encodes CSVGGGSYGYTF.

The chain combines TRBV10-2 with TRBJ1-5; D gene ambiguous. The CDR3 runs to 13 residues. Germline V gene lookup returns CDR1 WSHSY and CDR2 SAAADI. The V gene lost 2 bases and the J gene lost 1 base, with 3 bases spanning the gap. The CDR3 sequence is CASSETSNQPQHF. The CDR3 coding sequence is TGCGCCAGCAGTGAGACAAGCAATCAGCCCCAGCATTTT.

This chain links TRBV7-2 with TRBJ2-7; D is possibly TRBD2 (5 bases). CDR3 length: 12 residues. Trimming cost V 5 bases and J 3 bases, with 8 bases left between them. The germline V gene has CDR1 SGHTA and CDR2 FQGNSA. CDR3 in DNA: TGTGCCAGCAGCAACGGGGACTACGAGCAGTACTTC. Its translation: CASSNGDYEQYF.

V usage is TRBV2 and J usage is TRBJ2-7; TRBD1 matches at 9 bases. This CDR3 contains 15 residues. Germline V gene sequence: CDR1 SNHLY, CDR2 FYNNEI. J gave up 4 bases and V 2 bases, and 6 bases lay outside the gene matches. In DNA form, the CDR3 reads TGTGCCAGCAGTGAACCACCGGGACAGGGATACGAGCAGTACTTC. Its protein product is CASSEPPGQGYEQYF.

The chain joins TRBV11-2 to TRBJ2-5; the D is unclear. V shed 6 bases and J shed 3 bases, with 14 bases lying between them. CDR3 length equals 14 residues. Germline V CDR1 and CDR2: SGHAT, FQNNGV. CDR3 DNA sequence: TGTGCCAGCAGGTTTTGGGCAGGTGAAGAGACCCAGTACTTC. Its protein is CASRFWAGEETQYF.

The CDR3 spells CASSLGRGYYEQYF. In nucleotides, the CDR3 is TGCGCCAGCAGCTTGGGCAGGGGCTACTACGAGCAGTACTTC. This rearrangement joins TRBV5-1 to TRBJ2-7, with D possibly matching TRBD1 (6 bases). With 0 bases removed from V and 3 bases from J, the gap between germline ends came to 10 bases. Germline CDR1 SGHRS, CDR2 YFSETQ. The CDR3 is 14 amino acids.

J is TRBJ2-1 and V is TRBV28, with 9 bases that match TRBD2. With V trimmed by 4 bases and J by 5 bases, 9 bases remained unmatched. Germline V gives CDR1 MDHEN, CDR2 SYDVKM. The CDR3 spans 16 residues. The CDR3: CASSSPSSGDDNEQFF. The CDR3 DNA is TGTGCCAGCAGTTCCCCCTCTAGCGGGGACGACAATGAGCAGTTCTTC.

The sample holds a few counts of this clone. This chain links TRBV2 with TRBJ2-2; D is perhaps TRBD1 (6 bases). The V end lost 7 bases, the J end lost 4 bases, and 10 bases lay between the germline ends. The CDR3 is 13 residues long. Germline lookup yields CDR1 SNHLY and CDR2 FYNNEI. The CDR3 protein is CASTEGGTGELFF. The CDR3 DNA sequence: TGTGCCAGCACAGAAGGGGGCACCGGGGAGCTGTTTTTT.

This chain uses TRBV30 with TRBJ2-3; 9 bases are shared with TRBD2. Germline assignment: CDR1 GTSNPN and CDR2 SVGIG (reference sequence). The V gene end was trimmed by 4 bases and the J gene end by 6 bases; junction bases not matched to a gene: 11. The CDR3 has 15 amino acids. The CDR3 here is CAWTRSGSGGDTQYF. CDR3 sequence (DNA): TGTGCCTGGACCCGTAGCGGGAGCGGGGGGGATACGCAGTATTTT.

V gene TRBV2 combines with J gene TRBJ1-2, with 12 nucleotides matching TRBD1. The CDR3 has 16 residues. J was trimmed by 3 bases and V by 7 bases; bases with no gene match: 9. Per germline, CDR1 SNHLY and CDR2 FYNNEI. The CDR3 nucleotides read TGTGCCAGCATTCCGGGACAGGGGGCTTCTGACTATGGCTACACCTTC. This encodes CASIPGQGASDYGYTF.

V gene TRBV29-1 combines with J gene TRBJ2-2; perhaps TRBD1 as D (6 bases). Trimming shortened V by 4 bases and J by 4 bases, and 22 bases separated the two germline ends. There are 17 residues in the CDR3. The germline V gene encodes CDR1 SQVTM and CDR2 ANQGSEA. CDR3 residues: CSVGGAGDPISTGELFF. DNA for the CDR3: TGCAGCGTTGGAGGGGCAGGGGATCCAATATCCACCGGGGAGCTGTTTTTT.

The CDR3, as DNA: TGTGCCAGCAGCGTAGGTGGGACTGGGGCCAACGTCCTGACTTTC. This encodes CASSVGGTGANVLTF. The V and J genes are TRBV9 and TRBJ2-6; D is uncertain. Germline V gene data show CDR1 as SGDLS and CDR2 as YYNGEE. V lost 0 bases and J lost 2, with 6 bases in between. The CDR3 length is 15 residues.

The chain uses TRBV4-1 and TRBJ2-3; 9 positions agree with TRBD2. This CDR3 is 17 amino acids long. CDR1 and CDR2 (germline): MGHRA, YSYEKL. J gave up 2 bases and V 1 base, and 7 bases lay outside the gene matches. CDR3 sequence reads: CASSQGRGGPDTDTQYF. CDR3 sequence (DNA): TGCGCCAGCAGCCAAGGGCGGGGGGGGCCTGACACAGATACGCAGTATTTT.

The CDR3 loop reads CATGGYGTGGTNQPQHF. For the CDR3, the DNA is TGTGCCACCGGAGGTTATGGGACAGGGGGCACAAATCAGCCCCAGCATTTT. This sequence joins TRBV10-3 and TRBJ1-5, with 12 bases identical to TRBD1. CDR1 is ENHRY, CDR2 SYGVKD, per germline. V was pared by 10 bases and J by 4 bases, with 14 bases of the junction left unmatched. There are 17 residues in the CDR3.

This clone was seen a single time. The chain has TRBV27 and TRBJ2-5; D ambiguous. The germline V gene has CDR1 MNHEY and CDR2 SMNVEV (reference sequence). The CDR3 spans 15 residues. V was clipped by 4 bases and J by 4 bases, with 16 bases between them. CDR3 sequence reads: CASSSTPALGETQYF. CDR3 DNA: TGTGCCAGCAGTTCCACCCCCGCTCTCGGAGAGACCCAGTACTTC.

This clone occurred once. This chain's CDR3 is CSVEADSSYEQYF. The CDR3 region has the DNA TGCAGCGTTGAAGCGGACAGCTCCTACGAGCAGTACTTC. The chain employs TRBV29-1 and TRBJ2-7, with D possibly being TRBD1 (6 bases). The V gene's germline CDR1 is SQVTM and CDR2 ANQGSEA. This CDR3 has 13 amino acids. The V and J ends lost 1 base and 0 bases respectively, with 7 bases between them.

This clone was observed a single time. The J gene is TRBJ1-2, the V gene TRBV6-5; D call uncertain. The CDR3 contains 14 residues. CDR1 and CDR2 (germline): MNHEY, SVGAGI. The V end lost 0 bases, the J end lost 2 bases, and 7 bases lay between the germline ends. CDR3 coding DNA: TGTGCCAGCAGTTACTCTGAGTTCAACTATGGCTACACCTTC. It translates to CASSYSEFNYGYTF.